This T cell receptor (beta chain) was recovered during a study of CD8 T cells in Susac syndrome. A quantity of roughly 0.5 to 1 ug RNA underwent reverse transcription using random hexamers. A single record per CDR3 protein comes from TCRdb applying MiXCR to the immunoSEQ multiplex PCR reads. This table has 110,000 or so distinct CDR3 sequences, 85% to 95% appearing once. Germline CDR1 is SGHTA and CDR2 is FQGNSA. The CDR3 has 15 residues. With V trimmed by 1 base and J by 7 bases, 5 bases remained unmatched. The chain uses TRBV7-2 and TRBJ2-1, with 9 bases lining up with TRBD2. The clonotype originates from a human donor in good health. What was sequenced was CD8+ T cells from PBMCs. The CDR3 spells CASSLGGLAINEQFF. The CDR3 coding sequence is TGTGCCAGCAGCTTAGGGGGACTAGCTATAAATGAGCAGTTCTTC.